The rows below give T cell receptor beta chains drawn from one sample of a study of cytomegalovirus exposure and HLA in healthy donors. TCRdb's table, derived via immunoSEQ multiplex PCR, lists solely in-frame clones and lacks some. This sample has some 130,000 clones; roughly 77% occur once, and the top ten carry 3.1%. The sample comprised PBMCs. The receptors originated from a female donor in good health and CMV-seronegative. The CDR3 runs from the conserved cysteine through the conserved F or W. The D gene is left open where the match is weak. Part of the rows lack a size; the others show once, few, many or a class for expanded clones.

j_call	clone_size	v_call	d_call	cdr3_aa	cdr3_nt
TRBJ2-3	.	TRBV6-4	TRBD2	CASSVSPGGGTNTQYF	TGTGCCAGCAGCGTATCCCCGGGAGGAGGCACGAATACGCAGTATTTT
TRBJ2-3	.	TRBV7-9	TRBD2	CASSLMSISGSMPDTQYF	TGTGCCAGCAGCTTAATGAGTATTAGCGGGAGTATGCCAGATACGCAGTATTTT
TRBJ1-1	.	TRBV6-1	.	CASSEDFGGANTEAFF	TGTGCCAGCAGTGAGGATTTCGGGGGGGCGAACACTGAAGCTTTCTTT
TRBJ1-1	few	TRBV10-3	.	CAIGVKEGTEAFF	TGTGCCATCGGTGTCAAGGAGGGCACTGAAGCTTTCTTT
TRBJ2-1	.	TRBV27	TRBD2	CASSSRGGRIDEQFF	TGTGCCAGCAGTTCTAGGGGCGGGAGGATCGATGAGCAGTTCTTC
TRBJ2-7	.	TRBV7-2	.	CASRPIASNYEQYF	TGTGCCAGCAGGCCAATAGCGTCGAACTACGAGCAGTACTTC
TRBJ1-5	.	TRBV19	TRBD1	CASGAGGQPQHF	TGTGCCAGTGGGGCAGGGGGTCAGCCCCAGCATTTT
TRBJ1-3	.	TRBV5-1	.	CASSEAGARSGNTIYF	TGCGCCAGCAGCGAGGCAGGGGCCCGCTCTGGAAACACCATATATTTT
TRBJ2-1	.	TRBV5-6	.	CASSLRGPEQFF	TGTGCCAGCAGCTTACGCGGGCCCGAGCAGTTCTTC
TRBJ2-3	.	TRBV30	TRBD2	CAWASGGANTQYF	TGTGCCTGGGCTAGCGGGGGGGCAAATACGCAGTATTTT
TRBJ1-5	.	TRBV7-8	.	CATGRGQRFIGNQPQHF	TGTGCCACTGGAAGGGGACAAAGATTTATAGGCAATCAGCCCCAGCATTTT
TRBJ2-1	once	TRBV27	.	CASSLILPQLASEQFF	TGTGCCAGCAGTTTAATCCTCCCACAGTTGGCGAGTGAGCAGTTCTTC
TRBJ1-2	.	TRBV7-8	.	CASSPQAGTYGYTF	TGTGCCAGCAGCCCCCAAGCAGGAACCTATGGCTACACCTTC
TRBJ1-2	.	TRBV6-5	TRBD1	CASSYSNRGHGYTF	TGTGCCAGCAGTTACAGTAACAGGGGGCATGGCTACACCTTC
TRBJ2-7	.	TRBV30	.	CAWSAYRAYEQYF	TGTGCCTGGAGTGCATACAGAGCCTACGAGCAGTACTTC
TRBJ2-3	.	TRBV19	.	CASSNPADTQYF	TGTGCCAGTAGTAATCCAGCAGATACGCAGTATTTT
TRBJ2-4	.	TRBV4-1	.	CASSQAGVDIQYF	TGCGCCAGCAGCCAAGCGGGGGTCGACATTCAGTACTTC
TRBJ2-2	.	TRBV28	.	CASSLWETGELFF	TGTGCCAGCAGTTTATGGGAGACCGGGGAGCTGTTTTTT
TRBJ1-3	.	TRBV19	.	CASSMDSPYGNTIYF	TGTGCCAGTAGTATGGACAGTCCGTATGGAAACACCATATATTTT
TRBJ2-6	.	TRBV7-9	TRBD1	CASSEGTVLLSGANVLTF	TGTGCCAGCAGCGAGGGGACAGTGCTTCTCTCTGGGGCCAACGTCCTGACTTTC
TRBJ1-1	once	TRBV6-6	.	CASSSRQIGNTEAFF	TGTGCCAGCAGTTCCAGACAGATCGGGAACACTGAAGCTTTCTTT
TRBJ2-1	.	TRBV7-8	.	CASSPRREQFF	TGTGCCAGCAGCCCCCGGAGGGAGCAGTTCTTC
TRBJ2-1	.	TRBV14	TRBD2	CASSLGLAGIYNEQFF	TGTGCCAGCAGCCTGGGACTAGCGGGGATCTACAATGAGCAGTTCTTC
TRBJ2-7	.	TRBV10-3	.	CAISESGSTSYEQYF	TGTGCCATCAGTGAATCCGGGTCCACCTCCTACGAGCAGTACTTC
TRBJ2-1	.	TRBV7-6	.	CASSTGYYNEQFF	TGTGCCAGCAGCACGGGGTACTACAATGAGCAGTTCTTC
TRBJ2-3	.	TRBV5-1	TRBD1	CASSPTGSSTDTQYF	TGCGCCAGCAGCCCGACAGGGTCCAGCACAGATACGCAGTATTTT
TRBJ2-5	.	TRBV9	TRBD2	CASSEGRGRLETQYF	TGTGCCAGCTCGGAGGGGCGGGGGAGGTTAGAGACCCAGTACTTC
TRBJ1-1	few	TRBV5-6	.	CASSLGGWNTEAFF	TGTGCCAGCAGCTTGGGAGGTTGGAACACTGAAGCTTTCTTT
TRBJ1-4	.	TRBV11-2	TRBD1	CASSLGQGVEKLFF	TGTGCCAGCAGCCTGGGACAGGGAGTTGAAAAACTGTTTTTT
TRBJ1-1	.	TRBV10-3	.	CAISGGLASEAFF	TGTGCCATCAGCGGAGGTCTGGCGAGTGAAGCTTTCTTT
TRBJ2-3	.	TRBV5-1	TRBD2	CASSGGTSGGDTQYF	TGCGCCAGCAGCGGCGGGACTAGCGGGGGAGATACGCAGTATTTT
TRBJ2-1	.	TRBV5-6	.	CASSFGGGYNEQFF	TGTGCCAGCAGCTTTGGAGGGGGCTATAATGAGCAGTTCTTC
TRBJ2-7	.	TRBV18	TRBD1	CASSAGTGSYEQYF	TGTGCCAGCTCCGCTGGGACAGGGTCCTACGAGCAGTACTTC
TRBJ1-4	few	TRBV30	TRBD1	CASGQPNEKLFF	TGTGCCTCGGGACAGCCGAATGAAAAACTGTTTTTT
TRBJ1-2	few	TRBV9	.	CASSVMPGDFYGYTF	TGTGCCAGCAGCGTCATGCCGGGGGACTTCTATGGCTACACCTTC
TRBJ1-5	.	TRBV30	TRBD1	CAWGQGRNQPQHF	TGTGCCTGGGGACAGGGAAGAAATCAGCCCCAGCATTTT
TRBJ2-6	few	TRBV6-5	.	CASSNDRPGANVLTF	TGTGCCAGCAGTAACGACAGGCCCGGGGCCAACGTCCTGACTTTC
TRBJ2-7	.	TRBV7-9	.	CASSMLQGEQYF	TGTGCCAGCAGCATGTTACAGGGCGAGCAGTACTTC
TRBJ2-1	.	TRBV5-1	TRBD2	CASNSGGSPLNEQFF	TGCGCCAGCAACAGCGGGGGGTCCCCCCTCAATGAGCAGTTCTTC
TRBJ2-7	.	TRBV5-4	TRBD2	CASSLSSGAVSYEQYF	TGTGCCAGCAGCTTGTCTAGCGGGGCAGTCTCCTACGAGCAGTACTTC
TRBJ1-2	.	TRBV6-6	.	CASSNRDGYTF	TGTGCCAGCAGTAACAGGGATGGCTACACCTTC
TRBJ2-3	.	TRBV5-1	.	CASSPQGPPSTDTQYF	TGCGCCAGCAGCCCGCAGGGGCCCCCTAGCACAGATACGCAGTATTTT
TRBJ1-2	.	TRBV15	.	CATSRDFTAYGYTF	TGTGCCACCAGCAGAGATTTTACTGCCTATGGCTACACCTTC
TRBJ1-1	.	TRBV5-1	.	CASSSTGNTEAFF	TGCGCCAGCAGCTCAACAGGCAACACTGAAGCTTTCTTT
TRBJ1-1	.	TRBV5-1	.	CASSVTGRDTEAFF	TGCGCCAGCAGCGTGACAGGTCGGGACACTGAAGCTTTCTTT
TRBJ2-1	.	TRBV6-5	.	CASSYSVASEQFF	TGTGCCAGCAGTTACTCGGTCGCCAGTGAGCAGTTCTTC